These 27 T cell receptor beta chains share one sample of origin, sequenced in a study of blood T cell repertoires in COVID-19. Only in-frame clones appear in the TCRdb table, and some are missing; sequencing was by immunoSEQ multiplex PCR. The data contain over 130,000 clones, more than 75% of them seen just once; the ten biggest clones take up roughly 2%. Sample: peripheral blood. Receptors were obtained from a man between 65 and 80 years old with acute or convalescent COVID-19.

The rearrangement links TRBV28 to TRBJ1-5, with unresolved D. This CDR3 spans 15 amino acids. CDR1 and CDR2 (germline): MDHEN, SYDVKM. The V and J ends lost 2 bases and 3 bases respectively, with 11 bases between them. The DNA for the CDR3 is TGTGCCAGCAGTTTAATAGACAAGGCCAATCAGCCCCAGCATTTT. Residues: CASSLIDKANQPQHF.

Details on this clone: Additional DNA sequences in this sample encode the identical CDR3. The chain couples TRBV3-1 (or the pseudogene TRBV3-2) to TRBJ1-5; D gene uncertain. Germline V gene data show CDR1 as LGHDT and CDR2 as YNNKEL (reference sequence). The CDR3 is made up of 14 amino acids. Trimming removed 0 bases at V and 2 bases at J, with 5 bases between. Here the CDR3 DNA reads TGTGCCAGCAGCCAAGATTTCGGCAATCAGCCCCAGCATTTT. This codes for CASSQDFGNQPQHF.

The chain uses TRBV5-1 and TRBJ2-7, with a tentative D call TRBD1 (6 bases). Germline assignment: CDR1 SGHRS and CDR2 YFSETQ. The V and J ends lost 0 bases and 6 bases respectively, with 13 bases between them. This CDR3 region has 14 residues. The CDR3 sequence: CASSLGQVVTEQYF. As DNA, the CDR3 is TGCGCCAGCAGCTTGGGACAGGTGGTGACCGAGCAGTACTTC.

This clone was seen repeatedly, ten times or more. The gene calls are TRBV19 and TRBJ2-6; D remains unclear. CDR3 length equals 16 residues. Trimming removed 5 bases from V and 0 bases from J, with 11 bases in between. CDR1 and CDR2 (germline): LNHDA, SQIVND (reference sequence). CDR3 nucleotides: TGTGCCAGTAGTTTCCTACAGAGCTCTGGGGCCAACGTCCTGACTTTC. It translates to CASSFLQSSGANVLTF. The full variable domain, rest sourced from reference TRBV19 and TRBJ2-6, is DGGITQSPKYLFRKEGQNVTLSCEQNLNHDAMYWYRQDPGQGLRLIYYSQIVNDFQKGDIAEGYSVSREKKESFPLTVTSAQKNPTAFYLCASSFLQSSGANVLTFGAGSRLTVL.

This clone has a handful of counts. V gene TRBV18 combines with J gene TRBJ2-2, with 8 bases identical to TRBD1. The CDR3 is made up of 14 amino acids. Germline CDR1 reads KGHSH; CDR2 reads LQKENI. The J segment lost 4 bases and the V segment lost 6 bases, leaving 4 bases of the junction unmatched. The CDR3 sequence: CASSRDRGTGELFF. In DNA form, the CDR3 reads TGTGCCAGCTCGCGAGACAGGGGCACCGGGGAGCTGTTTTTT.

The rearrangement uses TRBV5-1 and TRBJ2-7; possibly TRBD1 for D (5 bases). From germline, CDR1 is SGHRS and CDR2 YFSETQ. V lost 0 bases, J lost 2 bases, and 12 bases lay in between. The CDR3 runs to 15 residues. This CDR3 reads CASSLEGWGTYEQYF. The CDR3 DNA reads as TGCGCCAGCAGCTTGGAGGGGTGGGGTACCTACGAGCAGTACTTC. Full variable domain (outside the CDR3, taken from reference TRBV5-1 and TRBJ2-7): KAGVTQTPRYLIKTRGQQVTLSCSPISGHRSVSWYQQTPGQGLQFLFEYFSETQRNKGNFPGRFSGRQFSNSRSEMNVSTLELGDSALYLCASSLEGWGTYEQYFGPGTRLTVT.

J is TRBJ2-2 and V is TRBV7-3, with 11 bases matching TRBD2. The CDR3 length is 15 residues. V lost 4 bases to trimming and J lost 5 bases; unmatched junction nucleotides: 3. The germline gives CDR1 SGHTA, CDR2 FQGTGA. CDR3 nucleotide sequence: TGTGCCAGCAGCTCCCGGACTAGCGGGACCGGGGAGCTGTTTTTT. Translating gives CASSSRTSGTGELFF.

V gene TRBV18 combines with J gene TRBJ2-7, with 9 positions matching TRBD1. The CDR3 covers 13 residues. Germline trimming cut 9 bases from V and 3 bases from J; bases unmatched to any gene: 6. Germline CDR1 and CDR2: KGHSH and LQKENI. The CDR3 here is CASSGTGFYEQYF. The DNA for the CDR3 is TGTGCCAGTTCCGGGACAGGGTTCTACGAGCAGTACTTC.

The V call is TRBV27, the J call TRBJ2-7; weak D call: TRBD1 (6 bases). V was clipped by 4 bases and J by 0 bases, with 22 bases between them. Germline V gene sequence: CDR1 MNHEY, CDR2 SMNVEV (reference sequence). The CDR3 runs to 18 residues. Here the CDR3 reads CASSSISRVGGHSYEQYF. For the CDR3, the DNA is TGTGCCAGCAGTTCCATTTCCCGAGTTGGGGGCCACTCCTACGAGCAGTACTTC.

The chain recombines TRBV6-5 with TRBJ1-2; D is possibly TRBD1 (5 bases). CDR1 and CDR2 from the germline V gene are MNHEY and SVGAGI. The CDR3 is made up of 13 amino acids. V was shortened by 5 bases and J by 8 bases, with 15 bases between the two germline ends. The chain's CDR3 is CASSKSGRGGYTF. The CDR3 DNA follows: TGTGCCAGCAGTAAATCCGGACGGGGGGGCTACACCTTC.

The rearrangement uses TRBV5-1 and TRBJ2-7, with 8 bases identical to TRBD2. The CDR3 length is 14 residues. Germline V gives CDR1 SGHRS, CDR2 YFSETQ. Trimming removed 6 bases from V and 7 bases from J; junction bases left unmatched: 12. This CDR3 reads CASTPGGALREQYF. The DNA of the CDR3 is TGCGCCAGCACCCCGGGAGGGGCCCTGCGAGAGCAGTACTTC.

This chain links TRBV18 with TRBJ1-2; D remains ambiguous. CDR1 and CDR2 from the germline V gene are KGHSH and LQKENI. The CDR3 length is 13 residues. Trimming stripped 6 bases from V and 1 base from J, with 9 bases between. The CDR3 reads CASSEDYNYGYTF. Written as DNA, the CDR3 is TGTGCCAGCTCCGAAGACTATAACTATGGCTACACCTTC.

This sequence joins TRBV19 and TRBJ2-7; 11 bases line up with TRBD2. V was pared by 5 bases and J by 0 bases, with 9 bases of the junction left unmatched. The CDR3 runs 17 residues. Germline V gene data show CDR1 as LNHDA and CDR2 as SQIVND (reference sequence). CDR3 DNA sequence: TGTGCCAGTAGTTCCGGGACTAGCGGCACGATCTCCTACGAGCAGTACTTC. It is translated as CASSSGTSGTISYEQYF.

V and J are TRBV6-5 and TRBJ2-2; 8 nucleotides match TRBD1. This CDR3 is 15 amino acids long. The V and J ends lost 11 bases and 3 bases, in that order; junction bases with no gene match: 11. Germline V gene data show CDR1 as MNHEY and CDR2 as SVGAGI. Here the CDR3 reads CAAKTGTGYTGELFF. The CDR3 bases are TGTGCCGCAAAGACCGGGACAGGCTACACCGGGGAGCTGTTTTTT.

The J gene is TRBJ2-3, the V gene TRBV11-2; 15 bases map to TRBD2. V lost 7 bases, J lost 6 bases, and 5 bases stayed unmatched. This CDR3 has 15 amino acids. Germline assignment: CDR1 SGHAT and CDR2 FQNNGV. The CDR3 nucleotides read TGTGCCAGCATCCAGGGGACTAGCGGGGGGGATACGCAGTATTTT. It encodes CASIQGTSGGDTQYF. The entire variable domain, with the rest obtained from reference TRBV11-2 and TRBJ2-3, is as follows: EAGVAQSPRYKIIEKRQSVAFWCNPISGHATLYWYQQILGQGPKLLIQFQNNGVVDDSQLPKDRFSAERLKGVDSTLKIQPAKLEDSAVYLCASIQGTSGGDTQYFGPGTRLTVL.

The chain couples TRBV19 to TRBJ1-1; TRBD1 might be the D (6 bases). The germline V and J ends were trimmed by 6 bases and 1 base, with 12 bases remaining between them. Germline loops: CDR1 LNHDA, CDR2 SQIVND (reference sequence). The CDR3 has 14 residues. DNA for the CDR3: TGTGCCAGTAGGATCACAGGGTCGAACACTGAAGCTTTCTTT. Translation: CASRITGSNTEAFF.

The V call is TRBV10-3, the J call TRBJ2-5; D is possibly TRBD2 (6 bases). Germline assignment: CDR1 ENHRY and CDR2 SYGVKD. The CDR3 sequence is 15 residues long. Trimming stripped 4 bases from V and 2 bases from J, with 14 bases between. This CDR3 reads CAISVGRRSQETQYF. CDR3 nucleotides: TGTGCCATCAGTGTAGGGAGGAGGAGTCAAGAGACCCAGTACTTC.

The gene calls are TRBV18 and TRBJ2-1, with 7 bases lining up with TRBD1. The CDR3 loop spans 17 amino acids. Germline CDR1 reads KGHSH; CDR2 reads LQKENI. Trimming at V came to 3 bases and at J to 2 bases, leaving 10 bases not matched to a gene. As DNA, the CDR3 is TGTGCCAGCTCACCGGTTCCGACAGGGATTCCCTACAATGAGCAGTTCTTC. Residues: CASSPVPTGIPYNEQFF.

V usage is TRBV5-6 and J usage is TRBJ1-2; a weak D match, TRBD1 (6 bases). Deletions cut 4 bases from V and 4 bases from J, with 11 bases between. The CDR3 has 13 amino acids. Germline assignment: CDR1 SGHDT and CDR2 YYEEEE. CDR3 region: CASSRTEIYGYTF. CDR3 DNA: TGTGCCAGCAGCCGGACAGAGATCTATGGCTACACCTTC.

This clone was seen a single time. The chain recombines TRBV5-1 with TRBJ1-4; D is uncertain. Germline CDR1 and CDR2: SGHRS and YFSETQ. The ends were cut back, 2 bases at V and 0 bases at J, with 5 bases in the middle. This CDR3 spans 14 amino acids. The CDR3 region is CASSFSATNEKLFF. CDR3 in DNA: TGCGCCAGCAGCTTTTCTGCAACTAATGAAAAACTGTTTTTT.

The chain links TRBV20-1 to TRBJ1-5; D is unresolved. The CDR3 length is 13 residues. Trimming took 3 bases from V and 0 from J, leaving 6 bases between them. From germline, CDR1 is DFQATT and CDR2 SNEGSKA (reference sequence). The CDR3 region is CSASSVSNQPQHF. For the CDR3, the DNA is TGCAGTGCTAGTTCCGTTAGCAATCAGCCCCAGCATTTT.

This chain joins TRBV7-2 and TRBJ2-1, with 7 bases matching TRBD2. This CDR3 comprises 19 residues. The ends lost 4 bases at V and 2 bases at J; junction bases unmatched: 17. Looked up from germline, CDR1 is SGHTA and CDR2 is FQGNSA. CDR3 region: CASSSPRRRGGSTYNEQFF. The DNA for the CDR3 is TGTGCCAGCAGCTCCCCGAGGAGGCGGGGCGGGAGTACCTACAATGAGCAGTTCTTC.

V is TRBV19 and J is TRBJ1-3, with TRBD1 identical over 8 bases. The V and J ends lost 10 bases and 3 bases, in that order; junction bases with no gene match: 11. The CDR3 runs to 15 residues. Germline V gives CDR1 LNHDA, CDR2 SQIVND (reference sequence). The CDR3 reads CATTDRQGNGNTIYF. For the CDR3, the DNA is TGTGCCACCACCGACCGACAGGGGAATGGAAACACCATATATTTT.

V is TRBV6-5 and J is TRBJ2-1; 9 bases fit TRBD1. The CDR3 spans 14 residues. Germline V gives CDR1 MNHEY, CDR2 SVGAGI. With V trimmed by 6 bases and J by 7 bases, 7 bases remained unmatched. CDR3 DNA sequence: TGTGCCAGCAGGGGGGACAGGGAAGTAAATGAGCAGTTCTTC. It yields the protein CASRGDREVNEQFF.

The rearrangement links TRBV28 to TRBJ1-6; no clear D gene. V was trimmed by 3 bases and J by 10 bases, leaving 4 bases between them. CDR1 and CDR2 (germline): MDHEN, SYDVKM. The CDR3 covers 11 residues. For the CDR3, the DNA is TGTGCCAGCAGTTTTCAATCACCCCTCCACTTT. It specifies CASSFQSPLHF.

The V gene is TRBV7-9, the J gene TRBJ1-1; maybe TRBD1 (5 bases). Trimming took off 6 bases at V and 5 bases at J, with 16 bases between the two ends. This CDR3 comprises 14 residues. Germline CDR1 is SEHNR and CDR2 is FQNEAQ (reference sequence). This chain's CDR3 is CASRRDSRVTEAFF. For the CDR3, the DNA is TGTGCCAGCAGGCGGGACTCCAGGGTTACTGAAGCTTTCTTT.

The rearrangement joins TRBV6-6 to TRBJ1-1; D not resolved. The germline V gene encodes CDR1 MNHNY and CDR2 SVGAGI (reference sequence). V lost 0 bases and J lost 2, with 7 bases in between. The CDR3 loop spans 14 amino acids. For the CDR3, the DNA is TGTGCCAGCAGTTACTCTACCGGTAACACTGAAGCTTTCTTT. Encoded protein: CASSYSTGNTEAFF.